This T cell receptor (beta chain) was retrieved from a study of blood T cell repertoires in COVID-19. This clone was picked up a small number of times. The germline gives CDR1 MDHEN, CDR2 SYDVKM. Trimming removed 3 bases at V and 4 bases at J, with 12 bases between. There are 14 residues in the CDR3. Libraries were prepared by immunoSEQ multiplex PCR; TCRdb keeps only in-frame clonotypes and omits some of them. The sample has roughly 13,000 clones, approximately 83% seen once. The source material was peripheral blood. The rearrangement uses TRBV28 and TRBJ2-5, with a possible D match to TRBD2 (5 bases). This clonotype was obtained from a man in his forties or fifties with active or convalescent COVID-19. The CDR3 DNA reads TGTGCCAGCAGTTTTCGATCCCGGGGAGAGACCCAGTACTTC. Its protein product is CASSFRSRGETQYF.